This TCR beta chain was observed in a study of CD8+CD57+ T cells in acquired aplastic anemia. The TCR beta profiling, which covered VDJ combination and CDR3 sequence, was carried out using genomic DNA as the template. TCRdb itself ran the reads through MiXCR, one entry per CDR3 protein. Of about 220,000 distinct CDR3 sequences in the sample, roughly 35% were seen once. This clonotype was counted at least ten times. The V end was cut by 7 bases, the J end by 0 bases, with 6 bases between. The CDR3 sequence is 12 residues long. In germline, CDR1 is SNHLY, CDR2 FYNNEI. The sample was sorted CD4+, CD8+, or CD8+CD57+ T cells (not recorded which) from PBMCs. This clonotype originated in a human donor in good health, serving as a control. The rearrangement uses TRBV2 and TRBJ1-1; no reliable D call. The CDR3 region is CASTSMNTEAFF. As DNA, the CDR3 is TGTGCCAGCACGAGCATGAACACTGAAGCTTTCTTT.